The 25 T cell receptor beta chains below come from one sample, sequenced in a study of shared clonotypes between healthy human individuals. Terminally differentiated effector memory CD45RA+ cells were left out of the naive CD8 fraction, which was CD45RO-negative and positively selected for CCR7. Assay used: immunoSEQ multiplex PCR; TCRdb lists only in-frame clones, some missing. The sample lists more than 600,000 clones; 92% were seen once. The sequenced sample consisted of naive CD8+ T cells sorted from blood. These receptor sequences come from a man aged 25 to 45 in good health.

The V gene is TRBV30, the J gene TRBJ1-1; tentative D call: TRBD1 (6 bases). The germline V gene has CDR1 GTSNPN and CDR2 SVGIG (reference sequence). CDR3 length: 15 amino acids. Trimming pared 2 bases from V and 1 base from J, leaving 14 bases between. The CDR3 sequence: CAWSSLQGKNTEAFF. The CDR3 nucleotides are TGTGCCTGGAGTTCTCTACAGGGCAAGAACACTGAAGCTTTCTTT.

The gene calls are TRBV5-4 and TRBJ2-7; D is undetermined. The CDR3 is made up of 15 amino acids. In germline, CDR1 is SGHNT, CDR2 YYREEE (reference sequence). Trimming shortened V by 0 bases and J by 2 bases, and 12 bases separated the two germline ends. The CDR3 loop reads CASSLAGDWPYEQYF. CDR3 DNA: TGTGCCAGCAGCTTGGCAGGCGACTGGCCCTACGAGCAGTACTTC.

The chain has TRBV9 and TRBJ2-2; 10 bases are shared with TRBD2. This CDR3 contains 18 residues. Germline CDR1 is SGDLS and CDR2 is YYNGEE. Trimming removed 3 bases from V and 3 bases from J; junction bases left unmatched: 11. The CDR3 coding sequence is TGTGCCAGCAGCGCAGGAGGACTAGCGGACTTATACACCGGGGAGCTGTTTTTT. Translating it yields CASSAGGLADLYTGELFF.

This clone appeared a single time. This chain uses TRBV7-9 with TRBJ2-2, with D unresolved. Germline V lookup: CDR1 SEHNR, CDR2 FQNEAQ (reference sequence). The CDR3 spans 15 residues. Trimming removed 5 bases from V and 5 bases from J, with 15 bases in between. CDR3 protein: CASSEEKVGTGELFF. The CDR3 coding sequence is TGTGCCAGCAGCGAGGAGAAGGTGGGGACCGGGGAGCTGTTTTTT.

This chain uses TRBV5-6 with TRBJ2-7; 7 nucleotides align to TRBD2. CDR1 and CDR2 from the germline V gene are SGHDT and YYEEEE. V shed 0 bases, J shed 4 bases, and the junction held 4 bases outside the gene matches. There are 14 residues in the CDR3. The CDR3 is CASSLGGLGYEQYF. The CDR3 DNA sequence: TGTGCCAGCAGCTTGGGAGGACTAGGTTACGAGCAGTACTTC.

This rearrangement joins TRBV2 to TRBJ2-2; D is undetermined. Germline-derived CDR1 and CDR2 are SNHLY and FYNNEI. The CDR3 runs to 16 residues. The V gene lost 5 bases and the J gene lost 6 bases, with 19 bases spanning the gap. The CDR3 loop reads CASSFRMVGFAGELFF. The CDR3 DNA is TGTGCCAGCAGTTTCCGGATGGTGGGATTCGCCGGGGAGCTGTTTTTT. Supplemented by reference TRBV2 and TRBJ2-2, the full variable domain reads EPEVTQTPSHQVTQMGQEVILRCVPISNHLYFYWYRQILGQKVEFLVSFYNNEISEKSEIFDDQFSVERPDGSNFTLKIRSTKLEDSAMYFCASSFRMVGFAGELFFGEGSRLTVL.

The chain employs TRBV28 and TRBJ2-7, with 10 bases lining up with TRBD1. In germline, CDR1 is MDHEN, CDR2 SYDVKM. CDR3 size: 14 residues. The V segment lost 3 bases and the J segment 4 bases; nucleotides outside the gene matches: 3. The DNA for the CDR3 is TGTGCCAGCAGTTTCGGGACAGGGGTATACGAGCAGTACTTC. Protein: CASSFGTGVYEQYF.

V is TRBV13 and J is TRBJ1-4, with a tentative D call TRBD1 (6 bases). CDR3 length: 16 residues. Per germline, CDR1 PRHDT and CDR2 FYEKMQ (reference sequence). With 5 bases removed from V and 0 bases from J, the gap between germline ends came to 13 bases. CDR3 amino acids: CASSPTGTSTNEKLFF. The CDR3 nucleotides read TGTGCCAGCAGCCCGACAGGAACCTCAACTAATGAAAAACTGTTTTTT. Looking up the rest from reference TRBV13 and TRBJ1-4 gives the full variable domain: AAGVIQSPRHLIKEKRETATLKCYPIPRHDTVYWYQQGPGQDPQFLISFYEKMQSDKGSIPDRFSAQQFSDYHSELNMSSLELGDSALYFCASSPTGTSTNEKLFFGSGTQLSVL.

The chain links TRBV9 to TRBJ1-4; no definite D call. CDR3 length: 15 amino acids. CDR1 and CDR2 (germline): SGDLS, YYNGEE. Trimming took 3 bases from V and 0 from J, leaving 9 bases between them. DNA of the CDR3: TGTGCCAGCAGCGAACAAGACGCAACTAATGAAAAACTGTTTTTT. Amino acids: CASSEQDATNEKLFF. The full variable domain, rest sourced from reference TRBV9 and TRBJ1-4, is DSGVTQTPKHLITATGQRVTLRCSPRSGDLSVYWYQQSLDQGLQFLIQYYNGEERAKGNILERFSAQQFPDLHSELNLSSLELGDSALYFCASSEQDATNEKLFFGSGTQLSVL.

The chain joins TRBV7-6 to TRBJ2-2; D not certain. With 5 bases removed from V and 7 bases from J, the gap between germline ends came to 20 bases. CDR3 length: 16 residues. Germline V lookup: CDR1 SGHVS, CDR2 FNYEAQ. This CDR3 reads CASSVFRRGLGGELFF. The CDR3 DNA sequence: TGTGCCAGCAGCGTCTTTAGGAGAGGTCTGGGCGGGGAGCTGTTTTTT. The variable domain in full, completed from reference TRBV7-6 and TRBJ2-2, reads GAGVSQSPRYKVTKRGQDVALRCDPISGHVSLYWYRQALGQGPEFLTYFNYEAQQDKSGLPNDRFSAERPEGSISTLTIQRTEQRDSAMYRCASSVFRRGLGGELFFGEGSRLTVL.

This clone was seen once. V usage is TRBV2 and J usage is TRBJ2-7; 7 bases agree with TRBD2. The V gene's germline CDR1 is SNHLY and CDR2 FYNNEI. J gave up 3 bases and V 7 bases, and 9 bases lay outside the gene matches. CDR3 length: 14 residues. The CDR3 DNA follows: TGTGCCAGCAAGGCCAGAGGGGACTACTACGAGCAGTACTTC. This sequence encodes CASKARGDYYEQYF.

V and J are TRBV19 and TRBJ2-7; no clear D. Germline loops: CDR1 LNHDA, CDR2 SQIVND (reference sequence). Trimming pared 4 bases from V and 3 bases from J, leaving 13 bases between. CDR3 length: 14 residues. The CDR3 nucleotides read TGTGCCAGTAGTAGTGGGCGAGACGACTACGAGCAGTACTTC. Translated, it gives CASSSGRDDYEQYF.

Concerning this clone itself: This clone may be a read error of a much larger clone one base away. Other DNA sequences in the sample encode the same CDR3. CDR3 sequence reads: CASSLTGLWGNQPQHF. The CDR3 region has the DNA TGTGCTAGCAGCTTAACCGGACTCTGGGGCAATCAGCCCCAGCATTTT. The chain is built from TRBV7-2 and TRBJ1-5; D call uncertain. Looked up from germline, CDR1 is SGHTA and CDR2 is FQGNSA. CDR3 length: 16 residues.

The chain links TRBV4-1 to TRBJ2-7; TRBD2 matches 10 bases. The germline V gene encodes CDR1 MGHRA and CDR2 YSYEKL. The V gene end was trimmed by 0 bases and the J gene end by 2 bases; junction bases not matched to a gene: 7. The CDR3 has 17 amino acids. For the CDR3, the DNA is TGCGCCAGCAGCCAAGATGGGACTAGCGCAGGACCCTACGAGCAGTACTTC. Encoded protein: CASSQDGTSAGPYEQYF.

V usage is TRBV27 and J usage is TRBJ1-1, with D uncertain. This CDR3 is 13 amino acids long. The germline CDR1 and CDR2 sequences are MNHEY and SMNVEV (reference sequence). With 6 bases removed from V and 1 base from J, the gap between germline ends came to 9 bases. This CDR3 reads CASSLTENTEAFF. The CDR3 DNA reads TGTGCCAGCAGCCTGACTGAGAACACTGAAGCTTTCTTT.

The rearrangement uses TRBV25-1 and TRBJ1-1; no clear D gene. The CDR3 totals 15 residues. Per germline, CDR1 MGHDK and CDR2 SYGVNS. The V end lost 6 bases, the J end lost 6 bases, and 20 bases lay between the germline ends. The CDR3 loop reads CASRDGAGVGSEAFF. The CDR3 DNA reads as TGTGCCAGCAGGGACGGCGCAGGAGTCGGCTCTGAAGCTTTCTTT.

Points on this clone: The same CDR3 also results from other DNA sequences found in this sample. The CDR3 sequence: CASSPGTGLYEQYF. The CDR3, as DNA: TGTGCCAGCAGTCCCGGGACAGGGCTTTACGAGCAGTACTTC. The J gene is TRBJ2-7, the V gene TRBV27, with TRBD1 matching 9 bases. This CDR3 has 14 residues. Trimming cost V 5 bases and J 4 bases; bases outside gene matches: 6. Germline V gene lookup returns CDR1 MNHEY and CDR2 SMNVEV (reference sequence).

Written as DNA, the CDR3 is TGTGCCAGCAGCTTTTCGTACGACGGCTACAATGAGCAGTTCTTC. Protein product: CASSFSYDGYNEQFF. The chain recombines TRBV7-8 with TRBJ2-1; D not certain. The V gene's germline CDR1 is SGHVS and CDR2 FQNEAQ. Trimming stripped 3 bases from V and 3 bases from J, with 12 bases between. This CDR3 comprises 15 residues.

This chain joins TRBV6-5 and TRBJ1-4; D is unclear. The V and J ends lost 4 bases and 12 bases respectively, with 12 bases between them. Germline V lookup: CDR1 MNHEY, CDR2 SVGAGI. The CDR3 consists of 12 residues. The CDR3 spells CASSSRPGELFF. DNA for the CDR3: TGTGCCAGCAGTTCGCGTCCTGGAGAACTGTTTTTT.

The CDR3 DNA follows: TGTGCCAGCAGCCCCCTATCGGGAGGGCCGGACGGGGAGCTGTTTTTT. Protein sequence: CASSPLSGGPDGELFF. V usage is TRBV9 and J usage is TRBJ2-2; the match to TRBD2 covers 8 bases. Germline CDR1 reads SGDLS; CDR2 reads YYNGEE. This CDR3 spans 16 amino acids. The J segment lost 7 bases and the V segment lost 4 bases, leaving 12 bases of the junction unmatched.

The V and J genes are TRBV4-3 and TRBJ2-1, with 10 bases matching TRBD2. Germline V gene data show CDR1 as LGHNA and CDR2 as YSLEER. V lost 4 bases and J lost 3; bases outside the gene matches: 3. This CDR3 comprises 15 residues. CDR3 DNA: TGCGCCAGCAGCCCCGGGACTAGCGACTACAATGAGCAGTTCTTC. Translated: CASSPGTSDYNEQFF.

This clone was observed many times. The rearrangement uses TRBV27 and TRBJ2-1; D possibly corresponds to TRBD1 (5 bases). There are 13 residues in the CDR3. V lost 0 bases and J lost 6, with 6 bases in between. Germline CDR1 is MNHEY and CDR2 is SMNVEV (reference sequence). The DNA for the CDR3 is TGTGCCAGCAGTTTATCGGGGCGCAATGAGCAGTTCTTC. It yields the protein CASSLSGRNEQFF.

The chain has TRBV28 and TRBJ2-2; 14 nucleotides agree with TRBD2. CDR1 is MDHEN, CDR2 SYDVKM, per germline. CDR3 length: 19 amino acids. The V segment lost 6 bases and the J segment 5 bases; nucleotides outside the gene matches: 14. CDR3 DNA: TGTGCCAGCAGACTGGAGACTAGCGGGAGGGCCAGGAGGACCGGGGAGCTGTTTTTT. Translating it yields CASRLETSGRARRTGELFF.

The chain has TRBV10-2 and TRBJ2-2; 7 bases line up with TRBD1. The germline CDR1 and CDR2 sequences are WSHSY and SAAADI. The V segment lost 2 bases and the J segment 9 bases; nucleotides outside the gene matches: 9. The length of the CDR3 is 15 residues. DNA for the CDR3: TGCGCCAGCAGTGAGGGTTTGGGACAGATGTGGGAGCTGTTTTTT. It encodes CASSEGLGQMWELFF.

The gene calls are TRBV7-9 and TRBJ2-1, with 14 bases aligning to TRBD2. CDR1 is SEHNR and CDR2 is FQNEAQ in the germline V gene (reference sequence). V lost 5 bases, J lost 5 bases, and 8 bases stayed unmatched. CDR3 length: 17 amino acids. The CDR3 loop is CASSPRTSGRLDNEQFF. CDR3 sequence (DNA): TGTGCCAGCAGCCCGCGGACTAGCGGGAGGCTCGACAATGAGCAGTTCTTC.